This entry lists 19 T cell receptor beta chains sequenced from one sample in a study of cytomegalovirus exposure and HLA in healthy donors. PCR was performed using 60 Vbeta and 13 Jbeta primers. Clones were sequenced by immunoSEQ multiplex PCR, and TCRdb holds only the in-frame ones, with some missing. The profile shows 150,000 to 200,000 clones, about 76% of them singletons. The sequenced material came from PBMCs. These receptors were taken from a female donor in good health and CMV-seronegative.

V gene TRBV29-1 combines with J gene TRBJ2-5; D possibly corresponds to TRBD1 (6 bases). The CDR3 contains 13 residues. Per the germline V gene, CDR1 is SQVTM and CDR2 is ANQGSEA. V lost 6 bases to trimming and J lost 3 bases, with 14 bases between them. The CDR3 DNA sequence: TGCAGCGTAAACAGGGCGTGGGAAGAGACCCAGTACTTC. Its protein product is CSVNRAWEETQYF. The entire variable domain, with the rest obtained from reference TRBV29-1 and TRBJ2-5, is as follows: SAVISQKPSRDICQRGTSLTIQCQVDSQVTMMFWYRQQPGQSLTLIATANQGSEATYESGFVIDKFPISRPNLTFSTLTVSNMSPEDSSIYLCSVNRAWEETQYFGPGTRLLVL.

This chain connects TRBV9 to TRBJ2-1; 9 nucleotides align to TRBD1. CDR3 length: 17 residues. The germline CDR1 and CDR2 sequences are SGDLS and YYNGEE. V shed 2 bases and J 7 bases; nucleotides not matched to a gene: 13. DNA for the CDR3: TGTGCCAGCAGCGTCCGAGCCTGGGACAGGGTCAATAATGAGCAGTTCTTC. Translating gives CASSVRAWDRVNNEQFF.

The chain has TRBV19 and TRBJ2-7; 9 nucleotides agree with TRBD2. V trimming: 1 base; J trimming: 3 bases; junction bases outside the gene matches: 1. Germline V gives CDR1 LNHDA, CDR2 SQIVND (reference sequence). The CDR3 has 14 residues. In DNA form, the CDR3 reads TGTGCCAGTAGTATAGGACTAGCGGTCTACGAGCAGTACTTC. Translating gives CASSIGLAVYEQYF. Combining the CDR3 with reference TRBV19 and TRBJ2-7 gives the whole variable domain DGGITQSPKYLFRKEGQNVTLSCEQNLNHDAMYWYRQDPGQGLRLIYYSQIVNDFQKGDIAEGYSVSREKKESFPLTVTSAQKNPTAFYLCASSIGLAVYEQYFGPGTRLTVT.

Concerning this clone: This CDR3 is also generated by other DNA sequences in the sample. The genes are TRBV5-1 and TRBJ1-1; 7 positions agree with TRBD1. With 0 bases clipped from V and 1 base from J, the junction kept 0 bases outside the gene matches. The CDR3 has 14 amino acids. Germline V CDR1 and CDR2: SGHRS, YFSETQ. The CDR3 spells CASSLDRGNTEAFF. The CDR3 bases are TGCGCCAGCAGCTTGGACAGGGGGAACACTGAAGCTTTCTTT.

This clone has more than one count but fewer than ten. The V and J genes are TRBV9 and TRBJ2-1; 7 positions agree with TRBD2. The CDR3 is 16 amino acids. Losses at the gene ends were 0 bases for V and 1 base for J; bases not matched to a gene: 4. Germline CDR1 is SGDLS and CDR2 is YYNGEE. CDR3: CASSVGGGGSYNEQFF. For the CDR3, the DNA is TGTGCCAGCAGCGTAGGTGGGGGAGGGTCCTACAATGAGCAGTTCTTC.

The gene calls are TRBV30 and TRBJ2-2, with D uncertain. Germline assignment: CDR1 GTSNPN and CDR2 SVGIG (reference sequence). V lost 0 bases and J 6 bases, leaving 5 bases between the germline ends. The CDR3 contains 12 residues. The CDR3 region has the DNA TGTGCCTGGAGTGTACAACCCGGGGAGCTGTTTTTT. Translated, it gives CAWSVQPGELFF.

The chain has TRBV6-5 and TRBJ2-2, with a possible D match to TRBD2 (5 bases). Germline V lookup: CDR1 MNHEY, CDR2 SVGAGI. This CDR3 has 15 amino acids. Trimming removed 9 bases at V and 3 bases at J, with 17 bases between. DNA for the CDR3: TGTGCCAGTAATCTGGACCGGGGAGACACCGGGGAGCTGTTTTTT. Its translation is CASNLDRGDTGELFF.

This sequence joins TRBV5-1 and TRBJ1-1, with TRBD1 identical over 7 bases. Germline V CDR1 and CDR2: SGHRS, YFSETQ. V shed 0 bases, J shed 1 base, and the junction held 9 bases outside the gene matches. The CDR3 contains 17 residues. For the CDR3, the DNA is TGCGCCAGCAGCTTGGAAGGGGGCTATCCAAAGAACACTGAAGCTTTCTTT. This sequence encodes CASSLEGGYPKNTEAFF.

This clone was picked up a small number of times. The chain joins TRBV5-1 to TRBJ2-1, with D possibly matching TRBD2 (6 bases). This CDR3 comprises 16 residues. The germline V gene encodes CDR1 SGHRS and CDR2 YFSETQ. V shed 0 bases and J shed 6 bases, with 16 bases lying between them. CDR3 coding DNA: TGCGCCAGCAGCTTGGCCAAGCGGGCTCGCCCCAATGAGCAGTTCTTC. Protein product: CASSLAKRARPNEQFF.

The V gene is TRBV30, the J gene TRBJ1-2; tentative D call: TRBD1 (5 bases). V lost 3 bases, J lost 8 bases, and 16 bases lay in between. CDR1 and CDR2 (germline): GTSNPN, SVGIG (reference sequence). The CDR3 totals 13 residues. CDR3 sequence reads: CAWSLGQGGGYTF. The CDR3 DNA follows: TGTGCCTGGAGCCTAGGGCAGGGAGGCGGCTACACCTTC.

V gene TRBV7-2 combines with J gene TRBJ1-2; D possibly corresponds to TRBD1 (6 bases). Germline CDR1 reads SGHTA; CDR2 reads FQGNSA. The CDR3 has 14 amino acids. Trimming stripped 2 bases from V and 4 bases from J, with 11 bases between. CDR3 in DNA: TGTGCCAGCAGCTTATCAGGGGCGGGCTATGGCTACACCTTC. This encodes CASSLSGAGYGYTF.

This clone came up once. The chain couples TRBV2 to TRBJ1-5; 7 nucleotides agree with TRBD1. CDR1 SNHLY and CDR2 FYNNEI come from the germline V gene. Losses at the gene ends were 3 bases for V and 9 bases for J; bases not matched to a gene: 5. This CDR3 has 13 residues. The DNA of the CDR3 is TGTGCCAGCAGTGAGAGGGGGCGGTTGCCCCAGCATTTT. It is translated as CASSERGRLPQHF.

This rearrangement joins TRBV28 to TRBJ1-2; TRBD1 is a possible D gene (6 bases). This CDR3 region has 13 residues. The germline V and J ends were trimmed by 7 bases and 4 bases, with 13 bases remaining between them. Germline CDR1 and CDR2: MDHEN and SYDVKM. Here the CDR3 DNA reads TGTGCCAGCATTTCAGGGGATGGCTATGGCTACACCTTC. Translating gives CASISGDGYGYTF.

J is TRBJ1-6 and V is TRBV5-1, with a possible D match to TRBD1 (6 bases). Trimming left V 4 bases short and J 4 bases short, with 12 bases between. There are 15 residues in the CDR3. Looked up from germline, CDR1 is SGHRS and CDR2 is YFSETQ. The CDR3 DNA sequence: TGCGCCAGCAGCGAGGGGGACCTATATAATTCACCCCTCCACTTT. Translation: CASSEGDLYNSPLHF.

CDR3 nucleotide sequence: TGTGCCAGCAGCTTAGACAGTTACAATGAGCAGTTCTTC. As protein: CASSLDSYNEQFF. This chain joins TRBV7-3 and TRBJ2-1, with D possibly being TRBD1 (5 bases). The germline gives CDR1 SGHTA, CDR2 FQGTGA. CDR3 length equals 13 residues. Trimming pared 2 bases from V and 4 bases from J, leaving 6 bases between.

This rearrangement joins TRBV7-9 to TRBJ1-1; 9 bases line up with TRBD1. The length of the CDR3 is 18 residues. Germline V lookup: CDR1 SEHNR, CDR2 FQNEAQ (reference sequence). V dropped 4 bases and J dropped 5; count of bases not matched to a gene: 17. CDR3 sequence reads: CASSSTRVIQGAETEAFF. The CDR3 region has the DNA TGTGCCAGCAGCTCCACCCGAGTCATACAGGGGGCGGAAACTGAAGCTTTCTTT.

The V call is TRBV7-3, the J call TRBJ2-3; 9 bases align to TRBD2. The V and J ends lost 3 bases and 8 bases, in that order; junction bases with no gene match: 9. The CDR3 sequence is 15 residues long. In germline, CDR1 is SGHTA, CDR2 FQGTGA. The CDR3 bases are TGTGCCAGCAGCTTTGGAGCGGGGGGATTTGCTACGCAGTATTTT. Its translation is CASSFGAGGFATQYF.

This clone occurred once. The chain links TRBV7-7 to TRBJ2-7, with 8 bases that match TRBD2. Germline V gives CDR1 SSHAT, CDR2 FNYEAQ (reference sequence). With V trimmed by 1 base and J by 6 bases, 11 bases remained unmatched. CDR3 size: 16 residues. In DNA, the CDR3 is TGTGCCAGCAGCTTAGTCGGGACGGCGGGAGGACTCGAGCAGTACTTC. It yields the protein CASSLVGTAGGLEQYF.

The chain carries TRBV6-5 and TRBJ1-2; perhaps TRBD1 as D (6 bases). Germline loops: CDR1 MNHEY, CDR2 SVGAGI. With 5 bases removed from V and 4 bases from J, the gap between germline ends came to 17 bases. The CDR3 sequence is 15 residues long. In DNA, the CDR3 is TGTGCCAGCAGTCCCTCAGGGGCATCTTTCTATGGCTACACCTTC. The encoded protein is CASSPSGASFYGYTF.